Sequencing of this TCR beta chain was carried out in a study of STAT3 mutations in large granular lymphocyte leukemia. Assay: immunoSEQ multiplex PCR; the TCRdb copy retains only in-frame clones and omits some. This repertoire shows thousands of clones, around 40% found once; its top ten account for 45% to 60%. Regarding this clone: Its antigen is not known.

Notes on the study in general: At least one immunodominant TCR beta clonotype appeared in every T-cell large granular lymphocyte leukemia patient.

The sequence came from a man aged 50 to 59 with T-cell large granular lymphocyte leukemia. Some clones in this sample may be carry-over from other donors' samples. The material sequenced was peripheral blood mononuclear cells.

As DNA, the CDR3 is TGTGCCAGCAGCCGAGGGGGAAATAGCAATCAGCCCCAGCATTTT. Translated, it gives CASSRGGNSNQPQHF. The V and J genes are TRBV5-6 and TRBJ1-5; D is possibly TRBD1 (6 bases). The V gene's germline CDR1 is SGHDT and CDR2 YYEEEE. The ends were cut back, 4 bases at V and 0 bases at J, with 11 bases in the middle. This CDR3 spans 15 amino acids.